One and the same sample provided the 23 T cell receptor beta chains below, sequenced in a study of blood T cell repertoires in COVID-19. The method was immunoSEQ multiplex PCR; TCRdb's version includes in-frame clones alone and lacks a portion of them. The sample includes about 82,000 clones, just under 85% of them seen just once. Sequences were obtained from peripheral blood. The receptor source for this set is a man older than 75 with active or convalescent COVID-19.

The chain employs TRBV23-1 and TRBJ2-1, with a weak D call TRBD2 (6 bases). TRBV23-1 is known as an ORF, though its function is uncertain. This CDR3 is 13 amino acids long. V was trimmed by 5 bases and J by 5 bases, leaving 10 bases between them. The CDR3 DNA sequence: TGCGCCAGCAGTTCCGGGGGTAACAATGAGCAGTTCTTC. Translated, it gives CASSSGGNNEQFF.

Written as DNA, the CDR3 is TGTGCCAGCACTCGGGACAGTAACTATGGCTACACCTTC. This encodes CASTRDSNYGYTF. This chain uses TRBV5-4 with TRBJ1-2; TRBD1 matches 7 bases. Losses at the gene ends were 6 bases for V and 1 base for J; bases not matched to a gene: 3. This CDR3 is 13 amino acids long. Germline V gene sequence: CDR1 SGHNT, CDR2 YYREEE (reference sequence). Variable domain in full (rest from reference TRBV5-4 and TRBJ1-2): ETGVTQSPTHLIKTRGQQVTLRCSSQSGHNTVSWYQQALGQGPQFIFQYYREEENGRGNFPPRFSGLQFPNYSSELNVNALELDDSALYLCASTRDSNYGYTFGSGTRLTVV.

This sequence joins TRBV7-2 and TRBJ1-4, with D perhaps matching TRBD1 (5 bases). Germline CDR1 reads SGHTA; CDR2 reads FQGNSA. V was trimmed by 1 base and J by 3 bases, leaving 12 bases between them. This CDR3 spans 16 amino acids. Here the CDR3 reads CASSLGSWGANEKLFF. CDR3 in DNA: TGTGCCAGCAGCTTAGGGTCTTGGGGGGCTAATGAAAAACTGTTTTTT. The full variable domain, with the rest looked up from reference TRBV7-2 and TRBJ1-4, is GAGVSQSPSNKVTEKGKDVELRCDPISGHTALYWYRQSLGQGLEFLIYFQGNSAPDKSGLPSDRFSAERTGGSVSTLTIQRTQQEDSAVYLCASSLGSWGANEKLFFGSGTQLSVL.

V and J are TRBV19 and TRBJ2-3, with TRBD2 as a possible D gene (6 bases). This CDR3 has 16 residues. Between the trimmed V and J ends, which lost 6 bases and 3 bases, there was a span of 19 bases. Germline CDR1 reads LNHDA; CDR2 reads SQIVND (reference sequence). The CDR3 DNA reads TGTGCCAGTAGCCTCTGGGGACGGGGGAAGACAGATACGCAGTATTTT. This codes for CASSLWGRGKTDTQYF.

This rearrangement joins TRBV20-1 to TRBJ1-1; the D is unclear. In germline, CDR1 is DFQATT, CDR2 SNEGSKA (reference sequence). The CDR3 spans 11 residues. V was clipped by 4 bases and J by 4 bases, with 7 bases between them. DNA for the CDR3: TGCAGTGCTAACCCAGTCACTGAAGCTTTCTTT. It codes for CSANPVTEAFF.

The table lists this clone with a few counts. The chain employs TRBV19 and TRBJ2-1; 7 bases map to TRBD2. V was clipped by 6 bases and J by 9 bases; unmatched bases: 11. CDR3 length equals 14 residues. CDR1 and CDR2 (germline): LNHDA, SQIVND (reference sequence). DNA for the CDR3: TGTGCCAGTAGCTCGACTAGCTCCGTCGGTGAGCAGTTCTTC. Residues: CASSSTSSVGEQFF.

The chain employs TRBV4-1 and TRBJ1-5; 8 bases line up with TRBD1. The CDR3 is 17 residues long. CDR1 and CDR2 from the germline V gene are MGHRA and YSYEKL. The V and J ends lost 1 base and 0 bases, in that order; junction bases with no gene match: 5. CDR3 DNA sequence: TGCGCCAGCAGCCAAGGAAGGACAGGGACTAGCAATCAGCCCCAGCATTTT. Its protein is CASSQGRTGTSNQPQHF.

This clone came up once. The V call is TRBV21-1, the J call TRBJ2-4; TRBD2, the D gene given by the table, was not confirmed from the DNA. TRBV21-1 is described as a pseudogene. This CDR3 spans 17 amino acids. The CDR3 DNA reads as TGTGCCAGCAGCAAAGTTTCGGAATGGGAGACCAAAAACATTCAGTACTTC. It codes for CASSKVSEWETKNIQYF.

The CDR3 DNA is TGTGCCACCAGCAGAGATGTGACAGAATCTAACTATGGCTACACCTTC. Translation: CATSRDVTESNYGYTF. The chain couples TRBV15 to TRBJ1-2, with D possibly TRBD1 on 5 matching bases. The V end was cut by 0 bases, the J end by 0 bases, with 11 bases between. The CDR3 covers 16 residues. From germline, CDR1 is LNHNV and CDR2 YYDKDF (reference sequence).

The chain links TRBV2 to TRBJ2-4, with 7 positions matching TRBD1. This CDR3 contains 16 residues. V shed 0 bases, J shed 5 bases, and the junction held 7 bases outside the gene matches. Per the germline V gene, CDR1 is SNHLY and CDR2 is FYNNEI. Here the CDR3 DNA reads TGTGCCAGCAGTGAAGCGCGAGACAGGGTGGAAAACATTCAGTACTTC. Its protein product is CASSEARDRVENIQYF.

V and J are TRBV19 and TRBJ1-3, with 10 bases fitting TRBD1. Germline values: CDR1 LNHDA, CDR2 SQIVND (reference sequence). The CDR3 has 17 amino acids. Germline trimming cut 5 bases from V and 0 bases from J; bases unmatched to any gene: 7. The CDR3 nucleotides are TGTGCCAGTAGTGTCGGACAGGGGGATTCCTCTGGAAACACCATATATTTT. This sequence encodes CASSVGQGDSSGNTIYF.

This clone was recorded a few times. The genes are TRBV28 and TRBJ1-3, with a weak D call TRBD1 (5 bases). The CDR3 runs to 15 residues. Germline CDR1 MDHEN, CDR2 SYDVKM. V lost 2 bases and J lost 2, with 10 bases in between. CDR3 amino acids: CASSLRGNAGNTIYF. CDR3 DNA sequence: TGTGCCAGCAGTTTACGGGGGAATGCTGGAAACACCATATATTTT.

This chain links TRBV2 with TRBJ2-5; 8 bases fit TRBD1. V shed 1 base, J shed 2 bases, and the junction held 3 bases outside the gene matches. Germline CDR1 and CDR2: SNHLY and FYNNEI. The CDR3 runs 15 residues. CDR3 region: CASSEDRGWQETQYF. For the CDR3, the DNA is TGTGCCAGCAGTGAAGACAGGGGGTGGCAAGAGACCCAGTACTTC.

The chain combines TRBV11-3 with TRBJ2-1; TRBD1 matches at 7 bases. V lost 5 bases to trimming and J lost 5 bases; unmatched junction nucleotides: 6. CDR1 is SGHNT and CDR2 is YENEEA in the germline V gene. The CDR3 sequence is 14 residues long. CDR3 protein: CASSPRTGNNEQFF. The CDR3 bases are TGTGCCAGCAGCCCTCGGACAGGAAACAATGAGCAGTTCTTC.

V is TRBV6-4 and J is TRBJ1-4; D gene ambiguous. Trimming stripped 0 bases from V and 4 bases from J, with 6 bases between. CDR3 length: 14 amino acids. In germline, CDR1 is MRHNA, CDR2 SNTAGT. The CDR3 DNA reads TGTGCCAGCAGTGACTCCGGTTATAATGAAAAACTGTTTTTT. This sequence encodes CASSDSGYNEKLFF.

V and J are TRBV24-1 and TRBJ2-2; D is unclear. Trimming left V 3 bases short and J 3 bases short, with 4 bases between. Germline CDR1 reads KGHDR; CDR2 reads SFDVKD. The CDR3 is 13 residues long. The CDR3: CATSDLYTGELFF. Here the CDR3 DNA reads TGTGCCACCAGTGATCTTTACACCGGGGAGCTGTTTTTT.

The J gene is TRBJ1-4, the V gene TRBV28; 9 bases map to TRBD1. With 6 bases clipped from V and 3 bases from J, the junction kept 8 bases outside the gene matches. CDR1 MDHEN and CDR2 SYDVKM come from the germline V gene. The CDR3 is made up of 16 amino acids. The CDR3, as DNA: TGTGCCAGCAGCCCGGGACAGGGTTGGCCTAATGAAAAACTGTTTTTT. Amino acids: CASSPGQGWPNEKLFF.

CDR3 nucleotides: TGTGCCTGGAATCCTGGGCTATGGACTGAAGCTTTCTTT. Translating it yields CAWNPGLWTEAFF. V usage is TRBV30 and J usage is TRBJ1-1, with D hard to call. CDR3 length equals 13 residues. Germline-derived CDR1 and CDR2 are GTSNPN and SVGIG (reference sequence). Between the trimmed V and J ends, which lost 4 bases and 5 bases, there was a span of 14 bases.

V gene TRBV1 combines with J gene TRBJ1-2; TRBD1, the table's D call, lacks a check against the DNA. TRBV1 counts as a pseudogene. CDR3 length equals 11 residues. The CDR3: CTSSQAYGYTF. The CDR3 DNA follows: TGCACCAGCAGCCAGGCCTATGGCTACACCTTC.

The chain carries TRBV6-1 and TRBJ1-1; D call uncertain. V lost 2 bases and J lost 2, with 9 bases in between. Per germline, CDR1 MNHNS and CDR2 SASEGT. CDR3 size: 14 residues. CDR3 sequence: CASSERRRNTEAFF. The CDR3 nucleotides are TGTGCCAGCAGTGAACGCCGGAGAAACACTGAAGCTTTCTTT.

The chain carries TRBV28 and TRBJ1-4, with a tentative D call TRBD1 (6 bases). Germline CDR1 and CDR2: MDHEN and SYDVKM. Trimming removed 4 bases at V and 3 bases at J, with 12 bases between. The CDR3 is 15 residues long. The CDR3 DNA follows: TGTGCCAGCAGTTCACAGGGTAGGGCTAATGAAAAACTGTTTTTT. Translated, it gives CASSSQGRANEKLFF.

The gene calls are TRBV6-5 and TRBJ1-1; D is unresolved. Between the trimmed V and J ends, which lost 0 bases and 4 bases, there was a span of 9 bases. The germline V gene has CDR1 MNHEY and CDR2 SVGAGI. The length of the CDR3 is 14 residues. The chain's CDR3 is CASSYSVISTEAFF. CDR3 bases: TGTGCCAGCAGTTACTCGGTTATTAGCACTGAAGCTTTCTTT.

The chain carries TRBV5-1 and TRBJ2-5, with D maybe TRBD2 (5 bases). V dropped 0 bases and J dropped 0 bases, with 6 bases sitting between them. Germline V gene data show CDR1 as SGHRS and CDR2 as YFSETQ. The CDR3 sequence is 14 residues long. CDR3 DNA sequence: TGCGCCAGCAGCTTGGGCGGGTACCAAGAGACCCAGTACTTC. Residues: CASSLGGYQETQYF.